One TCR beta chain is described in this entry. What antigen it recognizes has not been identified. No quality values exist for individual bases; no much larger clone is one base distant. Graves' hyperthyroidism was defined as stable when no progression to ophthalmopathy occurred over 18 months of follow-up. The hyperthyroidism patients were between 18 and 65 years old and newly diagnosed, with a disease duration of less than 2 months. Any patient with an uncontrolled infection, another autoimmune disease, pregnancy or lactation was excluded. Diagnoses relied on clinical symptoms, serum thyroxine and TRAb, thyroid ultrasound and orbital computed tomography. Ficoll-Paque density gradient centrifugation was used to isolate PBMCs from about 10 ml of fresh peripheral blood. Total RNA was extracted using Trizol reagent, and RNA quality was assessed on an Agilent 2100 Bioanalyzer. This entry comes from a study of T cells in Graves' hyperthyroidism and ophthalmopathy (dated by TCRdb to the late 2010s). Concerning the study at large: Peripheral blood was sampled at the time of initial diagnosis, prior to any treatment. To identify distinguishing TCR V-J signatures, a discovery cohort of 95 to 100 patients was used, comprising 43 with Graves' ophthalmopathy and some 60 with stable Graves' hyperthyroidism. Whether ophthalmopathy could be predicted prospectively was tested in an independent validation cohort made up of about 18 hyperthyroidism patients plus 17 patients who later progressed to ophthalmopathy. For training and testing, the roughly 93 patients in the discovery cohort were randomly divided in a 7:3 ratio. In more than five Graves' hyperthyroidism patients, the study also compared T-cell repertoires from thyroid tissue with T-cell repertoires from blood. After blood sampling, hyperthyroidism patients were treated with methimazole at a starting dose of 30 mg daily, and ophthalmopathy patients were treated with high-dose intravenous methylprednisolone. The paper describes TCR Vbeta CDR3 sequencing of fewer than 150 peripheral blood samples, made up of 43 ophthalmopathy patients, 70 to 75 hyperthyroidism patients and 17 progressor patients. Paper-wide results and their limitations: No statistical method was used to fix the sample size in advance, and group allocation was not hidden from the investigators. Blood samples also contained most of the expanded thyroid clonotypes (frequency above 0.001), which suggests that blood repertoires may reflect thyroid immune responses. In cross-validation, a model built on a 13 V-J signature told ophthalmopathy apart from stable hyperthyroidism with approximately 90% sensitivity and 81% to 82% specificity, and in testing the same model reached 80%/75%. During validation, the model predicted progression to ophthalmopathy a median of about 6.3 months ahead of onset, with around 65% sensitivity and 72.22% specificity.

The TCR beta CDR3 regions were amplified from RNA transcripts. For the first round of RT-PCR on the TCR CDR3, the HTBI primer set was used together with the Qiagen OneStep RT-PCR kit. Libraries were constructed in a second round of multiplex PCR, after which size selection and purification were performed. Sequencing of the libraries was done on an Illumina HiSeq2000 using paired-end 100 bp reads. Regarding the original processing steps: SOAPnuke was used to process the raw data, with reads discarded if the reads contained adapters or uncalled bases, had a mean Phred below 15, or lacked an exact constant-primer or identifier match. COPE v1.2.5 was used to merge high-quality paired reads, and clonotypes were defined as unique nucleotide sequences. MiTCR v1.1 was used to align clonotypes to the IMGT TRBV, TRBD and TRBJ reference segments. Analysis was restricted to V-J combinations with a frequency above 0.0001, which covered 99.2% of repertoires. A TCS score was defined as the ratio between F50 (clonal expansion) and ExV (chaos), using BLOSUM62-based TCRdist between CDR3 peptides within each V-J. Welch's t-statistics and random forest reduced around 520 V-J features to around 14, which were used in a naive Bayes classifier (R e1071). In TCRdb, the public reads were trimmed at Q25 with fastp and aligned with MiXCR, with productive beta chains retained. Entries are consolidated by CDR3 protein sequence, retaining the most common genes and DNA. The V and J calls were not made by the authors but by TCRdb's processing. Here the sample has 540,000 or so distinct CDR3 sequences; approximately 14% occur a single time. The top ten clones comprise about 7% of the sample.

This TCR was recovered from a woman in her 30s with Graves' hyperthyroidism. What was sequenced was blood.

Here the CDR3 is given as CASTLRGGYSGANVLTF. The DNA sequence reads TGTGCCTCCACGTTGCGGGGCGGGTATTCTGGGGCCAACGTCCTGACTTTC. The chain is encoded by TRBV30 joined to TRBJ2-6; the D segment could be TRBD2, given 6 matching bases. V gives up 7 bases and J gives up 1 base, and the segment between their germline ends measures 20 bases. Inclusive of the bounding cysteine and phenylalanine, the CDR3 is 17 residues long. The read is trimmed to its CDR3 DNA, 51 bases read in frame from base 1. In the germline V gene (reference sequence), CDR1 corresponds to GTSNPN and CDR2 to SVGIG.